The subject of this entry is one T cell receptor (beta chain). No cognate antigen has been identified for it. Base qualities are missing; no much larger clone stands one base away. The sample was run on an Illumina NovaSeq 6000. Using 5'RACE with constant-segment primers, TCRalpha and TCRbeta cDNA libraries were constructed, with sample barcodes and unique molecular identifiers added in the process. Trizol reagent was used to extract RNA from every sample. Library amplification was performed in two PCR steps, and a second sample barcode and Illumina TruSeq adapters were introduced in the second step. Sequencing of libraries was performed on an Illumina NovaSeq with 2 x 150 bp paired-end reads. The study's processing was this. The reads were demultiplexed and collapsed into UMI-guided consensus sequences using migec v1.2.7. Using mixcr v2.1.11, UMI consensuses were aligned to TRA and TRB V and J templates and then assembled into clonotypes. A clonotype was counted as expanded or contracted only if both edgeR and NoisET called the change significant, with noise models trained on biological replicates. For edgeR calls, the thresholds were a false discovery rate-adjusted p below 0.01 and a log2 fold-change of 1. As an exploratory analysis of dynamics, PCA with hierarchical clustering was applied to max-normalized trajectories of the 1000 most abundant clonotypes. Each responding clone was given a CD4 or CD8 phenotype based on the CD4+ and CD8+ repertoires, which had been sequenced separately. The public sequencing data were trimmed at Q25 with fastp and processed into clonotypes with MiXCR by TCRdb, which kept only in-frame beta chains. Each entry is one CDR3 protein sequence, shown with its most common DNA and genes. The V and J calls reflect TCRdb's pipeline rather than the authors' work. This sample gives 150,000 or so distinct CDR3 sequences in total; approximately 10% of them show up just once. Roughly 3.8% of the sample is held by the ten biggest clonotypes.

This sample is part of a study of T-cell memory formation after mild COVID-19 (dated by TCRdb to about 2021). Regarding the research as a whole: Most TCR sequence clusters were specific to one of the two donors. The cohort was made up of two young adult volunteers, one female and one male, who were previously healthy. In a couple of donors, T-cell clones that expanded and contracted after mild COVID-19 were tracked by sequencing TCRalpha and TCRbeta repertoires over time. The research as a whole found: Balanced CD4/CD8 phenotypes were observed for clones contracting from day 15 to 85, whereas a bias towards CD4+ was observed for a second wave of clones expanding from day 15 to 37. SARS-CoV-2 specificity of the second-wave clones peaking on day 37 was not confirmed. Contracting CD4+ clones appeared mostly in the CM and EM memory subsets, whereas CD8+ clones were enriched in EMRA. The detection of some responding clones in pre-infection memory suggests that pre-existing cross-reactive memory T cells joined the SARS-CoV-2 response. The study included only a couple of mild cases, and larger cohorts that include severe cases with pre-infection samples were judged to be necessary.

PBMCs were isolated by Ficoll-Paque density gradient centrifugation. The sequencing sample was made of PBMCs or a T cell subset sorted from them (not recorded which). This sequence was found in a man between 18 and 29 years old who had mild COVID-19 (a few samples of this study predate the infection). The sample titles of this study are shuffled in the database, so cell type and time point are left out; the donor was told from shared clones.

The DNA sequence reads TGTGCCAGCAGCGAAGGGATAGGCGGGCAAGAGACCCAGTACTTC. This codes for CASSEGIGGQETQYF. The sequence links TRBV7-9 to TRBJ2-5; the D gene is perhaps TRBD2, from 5 matching bases. The CDR3 contains 15 residues, cysteine and phenylalanine counted. The entry retains the CDR3 DNA only, 45 bases that are in frame from base 1. Cut back by 5 bases and 2 bases, the V and J ends lie 15 bases apart. Sequences SEHNR (CDR1) and FQNEAQ (CDR2) are obtained from the germline V gene (reference sequence).